This T cell receptor (beta chain) originates from a study of blood T cell repertoires in COVID-19. Study at large: Some COVID-19 samples were acute and others convalescent; all came from the United States, Italy and Spain. Sources were T cells, B-cell-depleted T cells, or PBMCs; the material itself was cDNA or gDNA.

Under the authors' procedure: Estimation of nucleated cell counts relied on the amplification of reference gene primers. Method: immunoSEQ multiplex PCR; TCRdb's copy keeps in-frame clones and lacks some. That table is the source of V, J and clone size, and D and trimming were worked out from the DNA. Of a few hundred thousand clones listed, around 90% are singletons. V was shortened by 3 bases and J by 5 bases, with 14 bases between the two germline ends. Germline CDR1 reads WSHSY; CDR2 reads SAAADI. The CDR3 contains 14 residues. The receptor was isolated from a man in his late teens or twenties with COVID-19, enrolled during active disease. The chain joins TRBV10-2 to TRBJ2-7, with a possible D match to TRBD2 (6 bases). The sample consisted of peripheral blood. For the CDR3, the DNA is TGCGCCAGCAGTGACACCGGGAGCACCCACGAGCAGTACTTC. It codes for CASSDTGSTHEQYF.